This entry lists 27 T cell receptor beta chains sequenced from one sample in a study of CD8 T cells in Susac syndrome. The RNA, roughly 0.5 to 1 ug, was put through reverse transcription using random hexamers. TCRdb called the immunoSEQ multiplex PCR reads again in MiXCR, with one record for every CDR3 protein. The data hold 120,000 to 150,000 distinct CDR3 sequences, with approximately 95% observed a single time. The sequenced sample consisted of CD8+ T cells from PBMCs. The receptors originated from a human donor in good health.

The chain employs TRBV20-1 and TRBJ1-1, with 7 nucleotides matching TRBD1. The CDR3 has 17 amino acids. Trimming cost V 4 bases and J 2 bases; bases outside gene matches: 16. The germline V gene encodes CDR1 DFQATT and CDR2 SNEGSKA (reference sequence). The CDR3 DNA is TGCAGTGCTATAGTCTTAGGATATACAGGGGAAAACACTGAAGCTTTCTTT. This translates into CSAIVLGYTGENTEAFF.

The chain couples TRBV27 to TRBJ2-7, with D uncertain. CDR1 is MNHEY, CDR2 SMNVEV, per germline (reference sequence). Trimming shortened V by 3 bases and J by 3 bases, and 12 bases separated the two germline ends. This CDR3 is 14 amino acids long. The chain's CDR3 is CASSFSPSVYEQYF. CDR3 DNA sequence: TGTGCCAGCAGTTTTTCCCCGTCAGTCTACGAGCAGTACTTC.

The V call is TRBV9, the J call TRBJ2-2; 13 nucleotides align to TRBD2. Germline values: CDR1 SGDLS, CDR2 YYNGEE. The CDR3 runs to 15 residues. V shed 4 bases and J 7 bases; nucleotides not matched to a gene: 4. CDR3 in amino acids: CASSSGLAGVGELFF. The CDR3 nucleotides are TGTGCCAGCAGCTCTGGACTAGCGGGAGTCGGGGAGCTGTTTTTT.

This clonotype was counted between two and nine times. V usage is TRBV4-1 and J usage is TRBJ2-7; 14 bases agree with TRBD2. CDR3 length: 18 residues. The ends lost 4 bases at V and 3 bases at J; junction bases unmatched: 11. CDR1 is MGHRA, CDR2 YSYEKL, per germline. CDR3 sequence (DNA): TGCGCCAGCAGCCTTAAGACTAGCGGGAGGGTCCCCCTCTACGAGCAGTACTTC. This translates into CASSLKTSGRVPLYEQYF.

V and J are TRBV27 and TRBJ2-7, with 8 bases matching TRBD1. The germline V gene encodes CDR1 MNHEY and CDR2 SMNVEV (reference sequence). This CDR3 contains 15 residues. V gave up 5 bases and J gave up 4 bases; unmatched junction bases: 10. The CDR3 sequence: CASSPNPDRVYEQYF. The CDR3 DNA reads as TGTGCCAGCAGTCCCAACCCGGACAGGGTTTACGAGCAGTACTTC.

This chain uses TRBV6-6 with TRBJ2-1, with 8 bases matching TRBD2. CDR3 length equals 16 residues. The V segment lost 1 base and the J segment 5 bases; nucleotides outside the gene matches: 7. CDR1 and CDR2 (germline): MNHNY, SVGAGI (reference sequence). The CDR3 DNA sequence: TGTGCCAGCAGTTACTATAGCGGGATCGGAGACAATGAGCAGTTCTTC. It translates to CASSYYSGIGDNEQFF.

This chain uses TRBV27 with TRBJ2-7; 9 bases fit TRBD1. Germline CDR1 reads MNHEY; CDR2 reads SMNVEV (reference sequence). The V and J ends lost 0 bases and 0 bases, in that order; junction bases with no gene match: 6. The CDR3 loop spans 17 amino acids. The CDR3 protein is CASSLSFGTGSSYEQYF. CDR3 nucleotides: TGTGCCAGCAGTTTATCCTTCGGGACAGGGAGCTCCTACGAGCAGTACTTC.

This clonotype was seen once. The chain recombines TRBV15 with TRBJ1-1; possible D gene TRBD1, 5 bases. Trimming stripped 0 bases from V and 5 bases from J, with 7 bases between. The CDR3 runs to 13 residues. The germline CDR1 and CDR2 sequences are LNHNV and YYDKDF (reference sequence). As DNA, the CDR3 is TGTGCCACCAGCAGAGAGGGGGGTACTGAAGCTTTCTTT. Its translation: CATSREGGTEAFF.

V usage is TRBV4-2 and J usage is TRBJ1-1; D is perhaps TRBD1 (6 bases). Trimming cost V 0 bases and J 3 bases, with 14 bases left between them. The CDR3 is 16 residues long. Per germline, CDR1 LGHNA and CDR2 YNFKEQ. The CDR3 protein is CASSQEGGGFDTEAFF. For the CDR3, the DNA is TGTGCCAGCAGCCAAGAAGGAGGGGGGTTTGACACTGAAGCTTTCTTT.

Only one count was recorded for this clonotype. The chain is built from TRBV9 and TRBJ2-5; TRBD2 matches at 7 bases. V shed 1 base and J 5 bases; nucleotides not matched to a gene: 5. This CDR3 is built from 14 residues. The germline V gene encodes CDR1 SGDLS and CDR2 YYNGEE. CDR3 sequence (DNA): TGTGCCAGCAGCGTACGGGGGGAAGAGGAGACCCAGTACTTC. Translation: CASSVRGEEETQYF.

The gene calls are TRBV25-1 and TRBJ2-3; D is undetermined. V was trimmed by 5 bases and J by 5 bases, leaving 23 bases between them. The CDR3 length is 17 residues. Germline CDR1 is MGHDK and CDR2 is SYGVNS. The CDR3 is CASSPFPGPSEEDTQYF. The CDR3 nucleotides read TGTGCCAGCAGTCCATTCCCCGGGCCCAGCGAGGAAGATACGCAGTATTTT.

This chain joins TRBV29-1 and TRBJ2-1; D possibly corresponds to TRBD2 (6 bases). V was trimmed by 5 bases and J by 2 bases, leaving 7 bases between them. Germline V gives CDR1 SQVTM, CDR2 ANQGSEA. The CDR3 spans 12 residues. CDR3 coding DNA: TGCAGCGTTAGGACTACCTACAATGAGCAGTTCTTC. Its translation is CSVRTTYNEQFF.

V gene TRBV28 combines with J gene TRBJ2-5; 7 bases match TRBD1. With V trimmed by 5 bases and J by 0 bases, 6 bases remained unmatched. The CDR3 covers 15 residues. Germline V gene lookup returns CDR1 MDHEN and CDR2 SYDVKM. The CDR3 bases are TGTGCCAGCAGTGGGCAGGACAGGAACCAAGAGACCCAGTACTTC. Translating gives CASSGQDRNQETQYF.

J is TRBJ2-3 and V is TRBV7-9, with D tentatively TRBD1 (6 bases). The V end lost 4 bases, the J end lost 3 bases, and 11 bases lay between the germline ends. The CDR3 contains 14 residues. Germline V gene data show CDR1 as SEHNR and CDR2 as FQNEAQ (reference sequence). The CDR3 spells CASSSPRGTDTQYF. The CDR3 DNA sequence: TGTGCCAGCAGCTCACCAAGGGGGACAGATACGCAGTATTTT.

This chain links TRBV6-2 or TRBV6-3 with TRBJ2-7, with TRBD2 matching over 9 bases. From germline, CDR1 is MNHEY and CDR2 SVGEGT. The CDR3 extends over 14 amino acids. V was pared by 3 bases and J by 6 bases, with 6 bases of the junction left unmatched. The CDR3 protein is CASSYSGRLGEQYF. The CDR3 nucleotides read TGTGCCAGCAGTTATAGCGGGAGACTCGGCGAGCAGTACTTC.

The chain joins TRBV18 to TRBJ1-1, with D uncertain. Germline V lookup: CDR1 KGHSH, CDR2 LQKENI. The CDR3 has 15 amino acids. Trimming shortened V by 0 bases and J by 0 bases, and 8 bases separated the two germline ends. CDR3 sequence: CASSPPQIMNTEAFF. Written as DNA, the CDR3 is TGTGCCAGCTCACCACCACAGATCATGAACACTGAAGCTTTCTTT. The variable domain in full, completed from reference TRBV18 and TRBJ1-1, reads NAGVMQNPRHLVRRRGQEARLRCSPMKGHSHVYWYRQLPEEGLKFMVYLQKENIIDESGMPKERFSAEFPKEGPSILRIQQVVRGDSAAYFCASSPPQIMNTEAFFGQGTRLTVV.

The chain couples TRBV20-1 to TRBJ2-6; no firm D call. The V and J ends lost 6 bases and 4 bases respectively, with 16 bases between them. This CDR3 spans 15 amino acids. Looked up from germline, CDR1 is DFQATT and CDR2 is SNEGSKA (reference sequence). CDR3 DNA sequence: TGCAGTGCCCCCCCGGGCGAAGCGGGGGCCAACGTCCTGACTTTC. As protein: CSAPPGEAGANVLTF.

V usage is TRBV18 and J usage is TRBJ2-7; possibly TRBD1 for D (7 bases). Germline values: CDR1 KGHSH, CDR2 LQKENI. Trimming removed 4 bases at V and 2 bases at J, with 12 bases between. The CDR3 is 14 amino acids. The CDR3 here is CASSLTGEAYEQYF. DNA for the CDR3: TGTGCCAGCTCACTTACAGGGGAGGCCTACGAGCAGTACTTC.

This rearrangement joins TRBV7-9 to TRBJ2-2, with D uncertain. The germline gives CDR1 SEHNR, CDR2 FQNEAQ (reference sequence). Trimming took 5 bases from V and 8 from J, leaving 9 bases between them. CDR3 length equals 12 residues. The CDR3 sequence is CASSLPVGELFF. The CDR3 DNA follows: TGTGCCAGCAGCCTCCCAGTTGGGGAGCTGTTTTTT. The complete variable domain, with remaining parts taken from reference TRBV7-9 and TRBJ2-2, reads DTGVSQNPRHKITKRGQNVTFRCDPISEHNRLYWYRQTLGQGPEFLTYFQNEAQLEKSRLLSDRFSAERPKGSFSTLEIQRTEQGDSAMYLCASSLPVGELFFGEGSRLTVL.

The V call is TRBV7-9, the J call TRBJ2-7; possible D gene TRBD2, 6 bases. V gave up 6 bases and J gave up 5 bases, with 11 bases separating them. CDR1 and CDR2 from the germline V gene are SEHNR and FQNEAQ (reference sequence). The CDR3 runs 12 residues. The CDR3 sequence: CASRGLTDEQYF. The CDR3 DNA reads as TGTGCCAGCAGGGGACTTACGGACGAGCAGTACTTC.

The chain uses TRBV27 and TRBJ2-5; D is perhaps TRBD2 (7 bases). The CDR3 totals 14 residues. Trimming removed 5 bases at V and 5 bases at J, with 15 bases between. CDR1 is MNHEY and CDR2 is SMNVEV in the germline V gene (reference sequence). The CDR3 region is CASSPKGGGETQYF. The CDR3 DNA follows: TGTGCCAGCAGTCCCAAGGGAGGGGGTGAGACCCAGTACTTC.

This clonotype was counted once. This chain uses TRBV27 with TRBJ2-1, with D unclear. V dropped 7 bases and J dropped 8 bases, with 12 bases sitting between them. The CDR3 totals 12 residues. The germline V gene has CDR1 MNHEY and CDR2 SMNVEV (reference sequence). The CDR3 loop is CASNFGPHEQFF. The CDR3 DNA reads as TGTGCCAGCAATTTTGGTCCCCATGAGCAGTTCTTC.

V gene TRBV2 combines with J gene TRBJ2-5; D remains unclear. The CDR3 sequence is 10 residues long. V was pared by 7 bases and J by 3 bases, with 3 bases between. Germline V gene sequence: CDR1 SNHLY, CDR2 FYNNEI. The CDR3 is CASTEETQYF. CDR3 nucleotides: TGTGCCAGCACCGAAGAGACCCAGTACTTC.

The gene calls are TRBV20-1 and TRBJ2-2; 9 nucleotides line up with TRBD1. Per the germline V gene, CDR1 is DFQATT and CDR2 is SNEGSKA (reference sequence). This CDR3 spans 14 amino acids. V lost 6 bases, J lost 3 bases, and 5 bases stayed unmatched. In DNA, the CDR3 is TGCAGTGCCCACAGGGGGCGGGACACCGGGGAGCTGTTTTTT. Translating gives CSAHRGRDTGELFF.

This chain links TRBV7-9 with TRBJ2-1; D gene unclear. The CDR3 is 11 residues long. Between the trimmed V and J ends, which lost 3 bases and 9 bases, there was a span of 6 bases. Germline V gives CDR1 SEHNR, CDR2 FQNEAQ (reference sequence). The CDR3 nucleotides read TGTGCCAGCAGCTTCTCCCCTGAGCAGTTCTTC. Its translation: CASSFSPEQFF. The whole variable domain, filled in from reference TRBV7-9 and TRBJ2-1, reads DTGVSQNPRHKITKRGQNVTFRCDPISEHNRLYWYRQTLGQGPEFLTYFQNEAQLEKSRLLSDRFSAERPKGSFSTLEIQRTEQGDSAMYLCASSFSPEQFFGPGTRLTVL.

The chain recombines TRBV13 with TRBJ2-1, with 8 bases lining up with TRBD2. Trimming at V came to 2 bases and at J to 10 bases, leaving 7 bases not matched to a gene. Germline assignment: CDR1 PRHDT and CDR2 FYEKMQ (reference sequence). This CDR3 spans 14 amino acids. CDR3 protein: CASSLNPAGEEQFF. The DNA for the CDR3 is TGTGCCAGCAGCTTAAACCCAGCGGGAGAGGAGCAGTTCTTC.

The chain is built from TRBV7-9 and TRBJ2-7; D gene ambiguous. This CDR3 has 11 amino acids. V was cut by 2 bases and J by 3 bases, with 2 bases left in between. From germline, CDR1 is SEHNR and CDR2 FQNEAQ (reference sequence). The CDR3 region is CASSLIYEQYF. The CDR3 nucleotides read TGTGCCAGCAGCTTAATCTACGAGCAGTACTTC.